These 21 T cell receptor beta chains came from one sample sequenced in a study of PD-1 blockade in classical Hodgkin lymphoma. The data were produced by immunoSEQ multiplex PCR, yet TCRdb's version contains in-frame clones alone and is incomplete. The sample has 45,000 to 65,000 clones, 73% seen once. Every single patient, without exception, relapsed after autologous stem cell transplantation, and brentuximab vedotin exposure varied. The sequencing here drew on peripheral blood mononuclear cells (PBMCs), taken before the second cycle of nivolumab. The receptors stem from a human donor with classical Hodgkin lymphoma.

V is TRBV28 and J is TRBJ2-1, with no clear D. This CDR3 is built from 11 residues. The V end was cut by 4 bases, the J end by 8 bases, with 6 bases between. Germline assignment: CDR1 MDHEN and CDR2 SYDVKM. CDR3 nucleotides: TGTGCCAGCAGTTGGGTATATGAGCAGTTCTTC. Residues: CASSWVYEQFF.

This clone is labeled medium-sized (0.01 to 0.1%). V is TRBV7-3 and J is TRBJ2-1, with D perhaps matching TRBD2 (6 bases). CDR3 length equals 17 residues. The V gene lost 5 bases and the J gene lost 0 bases, with 17 bases spanning the gap. The germline CDR1 and CDR2 sequences are SGHTA and FQGTGA. CDR3 sequence reads: CASSPRESAFSYNEQFF. The CDR3, as DNA: TGTGCCAGCAGCCCTCGGGAGAGCGCGTTCTCCTACAATGAGCAGTTCTTC.

The chain is built from TRBV7-3 and TRBJ2-7; 13 bases align to TRBD2. Trimming took 2 bases from V and 6 from J; bases not matched to a gene: 1. Germline V CDR1 and CDR2: SGHTA, FQGTGA. The CDR3 consists of 14 residues. CDR3: CASSLRLAGGEQYF. The CDR3 DNA sequence: TGTGCCAGCAGCTTACGACTAGCGGGAGGCGAGCAGTACTTC.

The V call is TRBV28, the J call TRBJ1-2, with D hard to call. There are 14 residues in the CDR3. V gave up 10 bases and J gave up 8 bases, with 23 bases separating them. The germline CDR1 and CDR2 sequences are MDHEN and SYDVKM. In nucleotides, the CDR3 is TGTGCCATCGCTCGGAGGGAAGGATGGCGCGGCTACACCTTC. As protein: CAIARREGWRGYTF.

This rearrangement joins TRBV6-6 to TRBJ2-7; D possibly corresponds to TRBD2 (6 bases). V dropped 5 bases and J dropped 1 base, with 12 bases sitting between them. Germline V CDR1 and CDR2: MNHNY, SVGAGI (reference sequence). The CDR3 is made up of 14 amino acids. The CDR3 DNA sequence: TGTGCCAGCAGTCCCCGGGGAGGTTCCTACGAGCAGTACTTC. It encodes CASSPRGGSYEQYF.

For the CDR3, the DNA is TGTGCCAGCAGTGAGGAGGGGTACGAGCAGTACTTC. Encoded protein: CASSEEGYEQYF. The chain is built from TRBV6-5 and TRBJ2-7; perhaps TRBD2 as D (6 bases). The germline CDR1 and CDR2 sequences are MNHEY and SVGAGI. Trimming took 5 bases from V and 4 from J, leaving 9 bases between them. The CDR3 covers 12 residues.

This chain uses TRBV5-4 with TRBJ2-2, with TRBD2 matching 7 bases. CDR1 and CDR2 from the germline V gene are SGHNT and YYREEE (reference sequence). The J segment lost 7 bases and the V segment lost 4 bases, leaving 4 bases of the junction unmatched. The CDR3 has 13 residues. The CDR3 protein is CASSPREVGELFF. The CDR3 nucleotides are TGTGCCAGCAGCCCACGGGAGGTCGGGGAGCTGTTTTTT.

This chain links TRBV27 with TRBJ2-5; D may be TRBD2 (5 bases). V lost 8 bases and J 1 base, leaving 20 bases between the germline ends. The length of the CDR3 is 16 residues. Per germline, CDR1 MNHEY and CDR2 SMNVEV (reference sequence). The CDR3 sequence is CASAFRGQLIQETQYF. The CDR3, as DNA: TGTGCCAGCGCTTTTCGCGGGCAGTTGATCCAAGAGACCCAGTACTTC.

A few counts support this clone. The chain recombines TRBV27 with TRBJ1-2, with D unresolved. Germline-derived CDR1 and CDR2 are MNHEY and SMNVEV (reference sequence). The CDR3 loop spans 14 amino acids. Trimming removed 2 bases from V and 4 bases from J, with 11 bases in between. The CDR3 sequence: CASSLKAGPYGYTF. The CDR3 DNA follows: TGTGCCAGCAGTTTAAAGGCCGGACCCTATGGCTACACCTTC.

The chain has TRBV11-2 and TRBJ2-3; 8 bases are a match to TRBD2. Per germline, CDR1 SGHAT and CDR2 FQNNGV. V lost 8 bases to trimming and J lost 5 bases; unmatched junction nucleotides: 12. The CDR3 totals 15 residues. This CDR3 reads CASRRPGRVRDTQYF. Written as DNA, the CDR3 is TGTGCCAGCCGACGTCCCGGGAGGGTAAGAGATACGCAGTATTTT. The full variable domain, in which reference TRBV11-2 and TRBJ2-3 provide the parts outside the CDR3, is EAGVAQSPRYKIIEKRQSVAFWCNPISGHATLYWYQQILGQGPKLLIQFQNNGVVDDSQLPKDRFSAERLKGVDSTLKIQPAKLEDSAVYLCASRRPGRVRDTQYFGPGTRLTVL.

This clone was found once. This rearrangement joins TRBV28 to TRBJ2-4, with TRBD1 matching 8 bases. The V segment lost 3 bases and the J segment 3 bases; nucleotides outside the gene matches: 4. In germline, CDR1 is MDHEN, CDR2 SYDVKM. This CDR3 region has 15 residues. This CDR3 reads CASSLGQVGKNIQYF. For the CDR3, the DNA is TGTGCCAGCAGTTTGGGACAGGTCGGCAAAAACATTCAGTACTTC.

This clone has a handful of counts. The genes are TRBV6-5 and TRBJ2-1; D might be TRBD1 or TRBD2, each matching 5 bases. The V end was cut by 7 bases, the J end by 1 base, with 14 bases between. Germline V gene sequence: CDR1 MNHEY, CDR2 SVGAGI. The length of the CDR3 is 15 residues. In DNA, the CDR3 is TGTGCCAGCAATCAGGGATCGGGATCCTACAATGAGCAGTTCTTC. It specifies CASNQGSGSYNEQFF.

This chain joins TRBV6-5 and TRBJ1-2; 7 bases align to TRBD1. Germline-derived CDR1 and CDR2 are MNHEY and SVGAGI. J was trimmed by 8 bases and V by 4 bases; bases with no gene match: 4. The CDR3 runs 12 residues. CDR3 sequence reads: CASSWDSRGYTF. The CDR3 region has the DNA TGTGCCAGCAGTTGGGACAGTCGGGGCTACACCTTC.

This chain connects TRBV6-5 to TRBJ1-2; 7 bases align to TRBD1. The CDR3 contains 14 residues. V lost 0 bases to trimming and J lost 6 bases; unmatched junction nucleotides: 4. CDR1 MNHEY and CDR2 SVGAGI come from the germline V gene. CDR3 in amino acids: CASSYSTGWDGYTF. DNA of the CDR3: TGTGCCAGCAGTTACTCGACAGGGTGGGATGGCTACACCTTC.

The chain couples TRBV27 to TRBJ1-6; possible D gene TRBD1, 6 bases. There are 15 residues in the CDR3. V lost 5 bases and J lost 10, with 18 bases in between. Germline CDR1 MNHEY, CDR2 SMNVEV (reference sequence). For the CDR3, the DNA is TGTGCCAGCAGTCTGGACAGCCCGGTGAGGTCACCCCTCCACTTT. It encodes CASSLDSPVRSPLHF.

Only a few counts were recorded for this clone. J is TRBJ2-7 and V is TRBV2; the D is unclear. This CDR3 region has 13 residues. CDR1 and CDR2 from the germline V gene are SNHLY and FYNNEI. V gave up 7 bases and J gave up 0 bases, with 10 bases separating them. The CDR3 bases are TGTGCCAGCATTCGGCAGATCTCCTACGAGCAGTACTTC. Translated: CASIRQISYEQYF.

CDR3 nucleotide sequence: TGTGCCAGTAGTATACGGGTGGCGATGTGGGCTTTCTTT. Protein product: CASSIRVAMWAFF. The V call is TRBV19, the J call TRBJ1-1; D is undetermined. The V end was cut by 2 bases, the J end by 11 bases, with 15 bases between. CDR1 is LNHDA, CDR2 SQIVND, per germline (reference sequence). The CDR3 is made up of 13 amino acids.

A single count supports this clone. This chain connects TRBV19 to TRBJ2-7; 7 bases are a match to TRBD1. This CDR3 region has 15 residues. V was clipped by 3 bases and J by 4 bases; unmatched bases: 9. Germline lookup yields CDR1 LNHDA and CDR2 SQIVND (reference sequence). CDR3: CASSIRDRGAYEQYF. CDR3 coding DNA: TGTGCCAGTAGTATCCGGGACAGAGGAGCTTACGAGCAGTACTTC.

This chain uses TRBV6-1 with TRBJ2-6; D tentatively reads TRBD1 or TRBD2 (5 bases each). V was cut by 0 bases and J by 0 bases, with 12 bases left in between. Per the germline V gene, CDR1 is MNHNS and CDR2 is SASEGT. This CDR3 contains 18 residues. CDR3 amino acids: CASSEAPGPSSGANVLTF. CDR3 bases: TGTGCCAGCAGTGAAGCCCCGGGACCGAGCTCTGGGGCCAACGTCCTGACTTTC.

The rearrangement uses TRBV7-2 and TRBJ2-6; unclear D gene. With 3 bases removed from V and 4 bases from J, the gap between germline ends came to 10 bases. Germline-derived CDR1 and CDR2 are SGHTA and FQGNSA. This CDR3 comprises 15 residues. Here the CDR3 reads CASSLAHRGANVLTF. DNA of the CDR3: TGTGCCAGCAGCTTGGCTCATCGAGGGGCCAACGTCCTGACTTTC.

This clone was observed a single time. The chain uses TRBV5-1 and TRBJ1-1, with unresolved D. The ends were cut back, 0 bases at V and 1 base at J, with 7 bases in the middle. This CDR3 spans 14 amino acids. Germline CDR1 and CDR2: SGHRS and YFSETQ. CDR3 coding DNA: TGCGCCAGCAGCTTGGGGGGAGGGAACACTGAAGCTTTCTTT. This encodes CASSLGGGNTEAFF.